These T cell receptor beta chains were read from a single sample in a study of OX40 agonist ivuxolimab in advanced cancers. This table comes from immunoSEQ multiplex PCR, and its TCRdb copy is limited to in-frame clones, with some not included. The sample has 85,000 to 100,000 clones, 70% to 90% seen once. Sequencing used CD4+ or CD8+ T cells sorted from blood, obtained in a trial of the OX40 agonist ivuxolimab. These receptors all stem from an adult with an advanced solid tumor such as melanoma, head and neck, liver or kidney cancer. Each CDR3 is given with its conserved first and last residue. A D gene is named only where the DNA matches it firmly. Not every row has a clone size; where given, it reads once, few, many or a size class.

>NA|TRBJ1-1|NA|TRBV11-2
CASMEEGRSTEAFF
TGTGCCAGCATGGAAGAGGGGCGAAGCACTGAAGCTTTCTTT
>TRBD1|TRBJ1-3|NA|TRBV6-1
CASSDQGAISGNTIYF
TGTGCCAGCAGTGACCAGGGGGCAATCTCTGGAAACACCATATATTTT
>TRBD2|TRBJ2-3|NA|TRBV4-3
CASSQGLAGDGTDTQYF
TGCGCCAGCAGCCAGGGACTAGCGGGAGATGGGACAGATACGCAGTATTTT
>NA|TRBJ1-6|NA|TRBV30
CAWKIGGLDSPLHF
TGTGCCTGGAAGATTGGGGGCCTGGATTCACCCCTCCACTTT
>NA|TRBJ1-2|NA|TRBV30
CAWSETSNYGYTF
TGTGCCTGGAGTGAGACATCCAACTATGGCTACACCTTC
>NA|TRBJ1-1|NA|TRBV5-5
CASSLVQFGNTEAFF
TGTGCCAGCAGCTTGGTACAGTTCGGGAACACTGAAGCTTTCTTT
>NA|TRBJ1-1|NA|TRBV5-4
CASSLKGVAEAFF
TGTGCCAGCAGCTTAAAGGGGGTCGCTGAAGCTTTCTTT
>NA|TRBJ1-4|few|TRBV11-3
CASSSLRGAEKLFF
TGTGCCAGCAGCTCGCTCAGGGGTGCTGAAAAACTGTTTTTT
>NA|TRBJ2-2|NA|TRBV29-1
CSVSQNTGELFF
TGCAGCGTCTCACAGAACACCGGGGAGCTGTTTTTT
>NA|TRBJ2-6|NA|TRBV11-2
CASSSRGAGANVLTF
TGTGCCAGCAGCTCGAGGGGAGCTGGGGCCAACGTCCTGACTTTC
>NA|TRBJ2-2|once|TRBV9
CASSVIADNTGELFF
TGTGCCAGCAGCGTAATAGCGGATAACACCGGGGAGCTGTTTTTT
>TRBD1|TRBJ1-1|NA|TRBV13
CASRRGTGAMNTEAFF
TGTGCCAGCAGGAGAGGGACAGGGGCCATGAACACTGAAGCTTTCTTT
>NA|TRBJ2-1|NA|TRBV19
CASSRADWRTYNEQFF
TGTGCCAGTAGCCGTGCGGACTGGCGAACCTACAATGAGCAGTTCTTC
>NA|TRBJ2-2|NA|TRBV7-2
CASSSSPGGELFF
TGTGCCAGCAGCTCCTCTCCGGGGGGGGAGCTGTTTTTT
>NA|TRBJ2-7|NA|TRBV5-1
CASSLGFRASAEQYF
TGCGCCAGCAGCTTGGGGTTCAGGGCCAGCGCCGAGCAGTACTTC
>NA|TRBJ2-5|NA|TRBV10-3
CAISESRAGGTQYF
TGTGCCATCAGTGAGTCGAGGGCGGGTGGGACCCAGTACTTC
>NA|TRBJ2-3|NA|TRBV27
CASSHRVGSTDTQYF
TGTGCCAGCAGTCATAGGGTAGGATCCACAGATACGCAGTATTTT
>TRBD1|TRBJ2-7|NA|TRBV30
CAWKGQGVPGEQYF
TGTGCCTGGAAAGGACAGGGGGTTCCTGGGGAGCAGTACTTC
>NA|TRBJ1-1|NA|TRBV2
CASSEAPTVSGTEAFF
TGTGCCAGCAGTGAAGCACCGACAGTATCAGGCACTGAAGCTTTCTTT
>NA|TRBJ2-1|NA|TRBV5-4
CASSGGPREQFF
TGTGCCAGCAGCGGGGGACCCCGAGAGCAGTTCTTC